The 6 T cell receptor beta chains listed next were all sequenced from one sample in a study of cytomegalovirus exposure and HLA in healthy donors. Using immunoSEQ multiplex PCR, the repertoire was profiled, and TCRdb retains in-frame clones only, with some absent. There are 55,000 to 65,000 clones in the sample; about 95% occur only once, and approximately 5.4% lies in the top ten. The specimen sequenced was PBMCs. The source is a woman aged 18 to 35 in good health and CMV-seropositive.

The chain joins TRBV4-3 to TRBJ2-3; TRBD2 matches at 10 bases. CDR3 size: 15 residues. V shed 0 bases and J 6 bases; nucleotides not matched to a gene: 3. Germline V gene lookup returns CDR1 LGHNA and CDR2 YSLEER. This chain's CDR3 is CASSQEGAGGDTQYF. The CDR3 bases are TGCGCCAGCAGCCAAGAGGGAGCGGGGGGGGATACGCAGTATTTT.

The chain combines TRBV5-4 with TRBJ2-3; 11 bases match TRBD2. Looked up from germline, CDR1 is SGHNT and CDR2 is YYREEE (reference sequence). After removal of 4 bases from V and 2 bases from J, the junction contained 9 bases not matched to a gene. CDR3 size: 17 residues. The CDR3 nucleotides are TGTGCCAGCAGCATGTTAGCGGGGGGGCTTAACACAGATACGCAGTATTTT. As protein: CASSMLAGGLNTDTQYF.

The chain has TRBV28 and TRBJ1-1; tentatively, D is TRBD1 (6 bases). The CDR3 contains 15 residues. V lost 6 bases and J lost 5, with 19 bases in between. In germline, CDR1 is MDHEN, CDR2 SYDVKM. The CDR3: CASSRLHREGTEAFF. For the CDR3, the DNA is TGTGCCAGCAGCCGCCTCCACAGGGAAGGGACTGAAGCTTTCTTT.

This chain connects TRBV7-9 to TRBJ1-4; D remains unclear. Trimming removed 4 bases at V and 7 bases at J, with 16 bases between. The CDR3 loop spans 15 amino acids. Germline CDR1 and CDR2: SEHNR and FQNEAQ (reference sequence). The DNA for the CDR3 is TGTGCCAGCAGCTGCCCCGGGGAGGTAGGTGAAAAACTGTTTTTT. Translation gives CASSCPGEVGEKLFF.

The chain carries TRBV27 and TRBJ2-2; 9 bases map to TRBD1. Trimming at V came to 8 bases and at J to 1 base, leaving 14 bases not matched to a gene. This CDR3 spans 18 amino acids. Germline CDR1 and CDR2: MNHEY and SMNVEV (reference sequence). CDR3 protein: CASEKTGTGFLNTGELFF. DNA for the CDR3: TGTGCCAGCGAAAAGACCGGGACAGGGTTTTTGAACACCGGGGAGCTGTTTTTT.

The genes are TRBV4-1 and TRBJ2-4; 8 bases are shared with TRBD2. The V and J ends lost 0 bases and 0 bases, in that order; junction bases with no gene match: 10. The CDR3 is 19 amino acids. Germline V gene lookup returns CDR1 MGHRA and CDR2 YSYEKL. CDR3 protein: CASSQDWNRLALAKNIQYF. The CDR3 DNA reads TGCGCCAGCAGCCAAGATTGGAATCGACTAGCGTTAGCCAAAAACATTCAGTACTTC.